The next 24 T cell receptor beta chains were all read from a single sample in a study of graft-versus-host responses after intestinal transplantation. Libraries were prepared by immunoSEQ multiplex PCR; TCRdb keeps only in-frame clonotypes and omits some of them. Of 50,000 to 75,000 clones in the sample, approximately 94% were seen once. These receptors are not linked to any known antigen. The sequencing used unstimulated CD4+ T cells sorted from spleen or lymph node cells, collected before transplant. All receptors come from a human donor who was the organ donor for an intestinal transplant.

V is TRBV29-1 and J is TRBJ2-5, with 8 bases matching TRBD1. Germline trimming cut 7 bases from V and 5 bases from J; bases unmatched to any gene: 15. This CDR3 spans 15 amino acids. The V gene's germline CDR1 is SQVTM and CDR2 ANQGSEA. The CDR3 loop reads CSGVLGDRRRETQYF. CDR3 coding DNA: TGCAGCGGGGTACTCGGGGACAGGCGCCGGGAGACCCAGTACTTC.

This clone has a single count. The chain has TRBV11-3 and TRBJ2-2; perhaps TRBD1 as D (6 bases). V shed 5 bases and J shed 7 bases, with 14 bases lying between them. This CDR3 comprises 14 residues. Germline V gives CDR1 SGHNT, CDR2 YENEEA. The DNA of the CDR3 is TGTGCCAGCAGCAACTACAGGGATGGCGGGGAGCTGTTTTTT. Translation: CASSNYRDGGELFF.

V gene TRBV11-3 combines with J gene TRBJ2-5; D unresolved. Trimming took 0 bases from V and 4 from J, leaving 6 bases between them. The CDR3 length is 13 residues. The germline CDR1 and CDR2 sequences are SGHNT and YENEEA. The CDR3 DNA reads as TGTGCCAGCAGCTTAGATGGCCTAGAGACCCAGTACTTC. It is translated as CASSLDGLETQYF.

The chain couples TRBV6-1 to TRBJ1-1, with no clear D. Trimming shortened V by 6 bases and J by 1 base, and 12 bases separated the two germline ends. Germline V CDR1 and CDR2: MNHNS, SASEGT. The CDR3 covers 14 residues. CDR3 in amino acids: CASRVLHKNTEAFF. The CDR3 region has the DNA TGTGCCAGCAGGGTACTCCATAAGAACACTGAAGCTTTCTTT.

The chain uses TRBV18 and TRBJ2-2, with 9 bases matching TRBD1. Germline-derived CDR1 and CDR2 are KGHSH and LQKENI. J lost 8 bases, V lost 6 bases, and 10 bases had no gene match. The CDR3 loop spans 15 amino acids. In DNA, the CDR3 is TGTGCCAGCTCCCCCGTGACAGGGGGACGAGGGGAGCTGTTTTTT. This gives the protein CASSPVTGGRGELFF.

This chain joins TRBV11-2 and TRBJ2-1; 8 bases are a match to TRBD1. Germline values: CDR1 SGHAT, CDR2 FQNNGV. The CDR3 spans 17 residues. With V trimmed by 5 bases and J by 2 bases, 11 bases remained unmatched. The CDR3, as DNA: TGTGCCAGCAGCCCCGGGACAGGTCTCTTTCCCTACAATGAGCAGTTCTTC. Its translation is CASSPGTGLFPYNEQFF.

The chain recombines TRBV4-2 with TRBJ1-2; 10 bases agree with TRBD1. This CDR3 contains 15 residues. The V segment lost 4 bases and the J segment 4 bases; nucleotides outside the gene matches: 6. Germline V lookup: CDR1 LGHNA, CDR2 YNFKEQ. The CDR3 is CASSPSRTGGYGYTF. CDR3 bases: TGTGCCAGCAGCCCTTCAAGGACAGGGGGCTATGGCTACACCTTC.

The chain has TRBV7-3 and TRBJ2-2; D gene unclear. CDR1 is SGHTA, CDR2 FQGTGA, per germline. The CDR3 extends over 13 amino acids. Trimming pared 5 bases from V and 5 bases from J, leaving 9 bases between. The CDR3 loop is CASSPLSTGELFF. The CDR3 DNA sequence: TGTGCCAGCAGCCCCCTGAGTACCGGGGAGCTGTTTTTT.

This clone has only one observation. Other DNA variants within this sample encode the same CDR3. The chain couples TRBV2 to TRBJ2-6; D is perhaps TRBD2 (5 bases). CDR1 is SNHLY and CDR2 is FYNNEI in the germline V gene. There are 15 residues in the CDR3. V shed 6 bases and J shed 0 bases, with 9 bases lying between them. The CDR3 reads CASRPSGSGANVLTF. The CDR3 nucleotides are TGTGCCAGCAGGCCGAGCGGCTCTGGGGCCAACGTCCTGACTTTC.

The chain carries TRBV7-2 and TRBJ2-7; D unclear. The CDR3 covers 15 residues. Germline loops: CDR1 SGHTA, CDR2 FQGNSA. Deletions cut 5 bases from V and 4 bases from J, with 18 bases between. CDR3 sequence reads: CASSPTRATLYEQYF. Written as DNA, the CDR3 is TGTGCCAGCAGCCCGACCAGAGCGACACTTTACGAGCAGTACTTC.

This chain uses TRBV10-1 with TRBJ1-5; D is unclear. V was pared by 4 bases and J by 4 bases, with 11 bases between. Germline V gene data show CDR1 as WNHNN and CDR2 as SYGVQD (reference sequence). The CDR3 has 14 residues. The CDR3 DNA follows: TGCGCCAGCAGTGTGTTACAGATGAATCAGCCCCAGCATTTT. This gives the protein CASSVLQMNQPQHF.

The V call is TRBV5-4, the J call TRBJ1-6, with D uncertain. The CDR3 covers 14 residues. Trimming took off 0 bases at V and 7 bases at J, with 8 bases between the two ends. Per germline, CDR1 SGHNT and CDR2 YYREEE (reference sequence). The CDR3: CASSLEQLNSPLHF. The CDR3 nucleotides read TGTGCCAGCAGCTTGGAACAGCTAAATTCACCCCTCCACTTT. The whole variable domain, remainder taken from reference TRBV5-4 and TRBJ1-6, is ETGVTQSPTHLIKTRGQQVTLRCSSQSGHNTVSWYQQALGQGPQFIFQYYREEENGRGNFPPRFSGLQFPNYSSELNVNALELDDSALYLCASSLEQLNSPLHFGNGTRLTVT.

The chain has TRBV25-1 and TRBJ2-3; 9 nucleotides align to TRBD1. The CDR3 loop spans 16 amino acids. Unmatched junction bases numbered 13, after V lost 6 bases and J lost 6 bases. Germline CDR1 is MGHDK and CDR2 is SYGVNS. CDR3 nucleotides: TGTGCCAGCAGCGAGCAGGGACAGGGCTTTTGGGATACGCAGTATTTT. It specifies CASSEQGQGFWDTQYF. The full variable domain, in which reference TRBV25-1 and TRBJ2-3 provide the parts outside the CDR3, is EADIYQTPRYLVIGTGKKITLECSQTMGHDKMYWYQQDPGMELHLIHYSYGVNSTEKGDLSSESTVSRIRTEHFPLTLESARPSHTSQYLCASSEQGQGFWDTQYFGPGTRLTVL.

J is TRBJ2-5 and V is TRBV13; 9 bases are shared with TRBD2. The CDR3 has 16 residues. Germline CDR1 reads PRHDT; CDR2 reads FYEKMQ (reference sequence). Trimming removed 0 bases from V and 5 bases from J; junction bases left unmatched: 7. The CDR3 nucleotides are TGTGCCAGCAGCTTAGGAGGTAGCGGGGGCATGGAGACCCAGTACTTC. Protein sequence: CASSLGGSGGMETQYF.

The chain couples TRBV15 to TRBJ2-7; D could derive from TRBD1 or TRBD2 (5 bases each). Trimming cost V 6 bases and J 0 bases, with 12 bases left between them. Germline-derived CDR1 and CDR2 are LNHNV and YYDKDF (reference sequence). The CDR3 runs 14 residues. The CDR3 reads CATRKGTSSYEQYF. CDR3 nucleotide sequence: TGTGCCACCAGGAAGGGGACGAGCTCCTACGAGCAGTACTTC.

The chain recombines TRBV11-2 with TRBJ2-7; no clear D. The CDR3 contains 11 residues. From germline, CDR1 is SGHAT and CDR2 FQNNGV. V was cut by 6 bases and J by 4 bases, with 7 bases left in between. The DNA of the CDR3 is TGTGCCAGCAGGGCCGGGTACGAGCAGTACTTC. Translation gives CASRAGYEQYF.

V and J are TRBV7-9 and TRBJ2-5, with TRBD2 identical over 8 bases. In germline, CDR1 is SEHNR, CDR2 FQNEAQ (reference sequence). The CDR3 spans 14 residues. Trimming removed 3 bases from V and 7 bases from J; junction bases left unmatched: 7. The CDR3: CASSLGGLDLTQYF. The CDR3 nucleotides read TGTGCCAGCAGCTTGGGGGGACTAGATCTGACCCAGTACTTC.

The CDR3 protein is CASSLAGTIQETQYF. CDR3 sequence (DNA): TGTGCCAGCAGCCTTGCCGGGACTATCCAAGAGACCCAGTACTTC. The chain uses TRBV4-2 and TRBJ2-5; 7 bases are shared with TRBD2. The CDR3 runs to 15 residues. Germline CDR1 and CDR2: LGHNA and YNFKEQ. V lost 4 bases and J lost 1; bases outside the gene matches: 6.

The chain carries TRBV6-5 and TRBJ2-2; possibly TRBD2 for D (5 bases). The CDR3 has 14 residues. The germline V gene encodes CDR1 MNHEY and CDR2 SVGAGI. V gave up 7 bases and J gave up 1 base, with 10 bases separating them. The CDR3 nucleotides read TGTGCCAGCAAGCGGCAGATGAACACCGGGGAGCTGTTTTTT. Translated, it gives CASKRQMNTGELFF.

The genes are TRBV25-1 and TRBJ1-3, with D hard to call. Germline lookup yields CDR1 MGHDK and CDR2 SYGVNS. The CDR3 contains 14 residues. V was cut by 1 base and J by 1 base, with 5 bases left in between. The CDR3 is CASSESRSGNTIYF. Written as DNA, the CDR3 is TGTGCCAGCAGTGAATCCAGGTCTGGAAACACCATATATTTT.

The chain employs TRBV25-1 and TRBJ1-2; 9 bases agree with TRBD1. The CDR3 is made up of 13 amino acids. J gave up 6 bases and V 6 bases, and 5 bases lay outside the gene matches. CDR1 is MGHDK, CDR2 SYGVNS, per germline. The CDR3 DNA sequence: TGTGCCAGCAGGGGACAGGGTGGGCATGGCTACACCTTC. Residues: CASRGQGGHGYTF.

The chain recombines TRBV9 with TRBJ1-2; D gene unclear. V shed 4 bases and J shed 2 bases, with 6 bases lying between them. There are 12 residues in the CDR3. Germline CDR1 is SGDLS and CDR2 is YYNGEE. The CDR3 coding sequence is TGTGCCAGCAGCTCTCAAAACTATGGCTACACCTTC. It codes for CASSSQNYGYTF.

This clone was picked up a small number of times. The chain is built from TRBV10-3 and TRBJ2-1, with TRBD1 as a possible D gene (6 bases). CDR1 and CDR2 from the germline V gene are ENHRY and SYGVKD. This CDR3 has 14 residues. V was trimmed by 5 bases and J by 2 bases, leaving 10 bases between them. As DNA, the CDR3 is TGTGCCATCAGTCCACAGGGCCCCTACAATGAGCAGTTCTTC. This codes for CAISPQGPYNEQFF.

The rearrangement links TRBV7-2 to TRBJ2-7, with D possibly being TRBD1 or TRBD2 (6 bases each). V gave up 1 base and J gave up 0 bases, with 13 bases separating them. The CDR3 contains 16 residues. Germline values: CDR1 SGHTA, CDR2 FQGNSA. The CDR3 region is CASSLGLGGNSYEQYF. In DNA, the CDR3 is TGTGCCAGCAGCTTAGGTTTAGGGGGGAACTCCTACGAGCAGTACTTC.